A single sample gave rise to the 9 T cell receptor beta chains below, sequenced in a study of glioma-infiltrating T cells. TCR alpha and beta CDR3 regions were amplified from RNA using iRepertoire nested multiplex PCR. TCRdb recomputed calls from the multiplex PCR reads with MiXCR, one row per CDR3 protein. The sample lists roughly 200,000 distinct CDR3 sequences, about 46% seen once, with roughly 5.5% in the top ten. The specimen was glioma tissue, nonneoplastic brain tissue, or PBMCs (not recorded which). Source of these receptors: a human donor with low-grade glioma or glioblastoma, undergoing nonglioma brain surgery, or in good health (not recorded which).

There are a few counts of this clonotype. This sequence may be a read error, since a much larger clone differs from it by one base. V is TRBV12-3 or TRBV12-4 and J is TRBJ2-5; D is uncertain. Trimming shortened V by 5 bases and J by 5 bases, and 6 bases separated the two germline ends. The CDR3 is made up of 11 amino acids. This CDR3 is CASSEGETQYF. CDR3 nucleotide sequence: TGTGCCAGCAGTGAAGGGGAGACCCAGTACTTC.

This clonotype has a count of ten or more. A read error may explain this, as a much larger clone is one base away. The V and J genes are TRBV19 and TRBJ2-3; D remains ambiguous. The CDR3 contains 11 residues. The germline V gene encodes CDR1 LNHDA and CDR2 SQIVND (reference sequence). Here the CDR3 reads CASSITDTQYF. CDR3 coding DNA: TGTGCCAGCAGTATAACAGATACGCAGTATTTT. Looking up the rest from reference TRBV19 and TRBJ2-3 gives the full variable domain: DGGITQSPKYLFRKEGQNVTLSCEQNLNHDAMYWYRQDPGQGLRLIYYSQIVNDFQKGDIAEGYSVSREKKESFPLTVTSAQKNPTAFYLCASSITDTQYFGPGTRLTVL.

In its sample, this clonotype was seen many times. This chain connects TRBV7-8 to TRBJ2-3, with unresolved D. Trimming removed 1 base from V and 9 bases from J, with 8 bases in between. The germline gives CDR1 SGHVS, CDR2 FQNEAQ. The CDR3 consists of 12 residues. The CDR3, as DNA: TGTGCCAGCAGCTTAGAAGGACGGACGCAGTATTTT. Translating it yields CASSLEGRTQYF.

This chain connects TRBV11-2 to TRBJ2-3; 11 bases match TRBD2. CDR1 is SGHAT, CDR2 FQNNGV, per germline. CDR3 length: 16 amino acids. The V and J ends lost 6 bases and 2 bases, in that order; junction bases with no gene match: 7. CDR3 residues: CASRRVAGGPTDTQYF. As DNA, the CDR3 is TGTGCCAGCAGGCGAGTAGCGGGAGGGCCCACAGATACGCAGTATTTT.

This clonotype was seen ten or more times. J is TRBJ1-1 and V is TRBV6-1, with D hard to call. V was trimmed by 3 bases and J by 1 base, leaving 15 bases between them. The CDR3 extends over 16 amino acids. Germline V gives CDR1 MNHNS, CDR2 SASEGT. DNA for the CDR3: TGTGCCAGCAGTGAGGTTATGTTGGGGAAGAACACTGAAGCTTTCTTT. The encoded protein is CASSEVMLGKNTEAFF.

This clonotype was seen at least ten times. The chain has TRBV20-1 and TRBJ2-2; D call uncertain. Germline assignment: CDR1 DFQATT and CDR2 SNEGSKA (reference sequence). V shed 3 bases and J shed 1 base, with 6 bases lying between them. The CDR3 runs to 13 residues. CDR3 bases: TGCAGTGCTAGGCTAGTGAACACCGGGGAGCTGTTTTTT. This translates into CSARLVNTGELFF.

This clonotype was detected once. A read error may explain this, as a much larger clone is one base away. J is TRBJ2-3 and V is TRBV19, with D maybe TRBD2 (5 bases). V lost 2 bases to trimming and J lost 4 bases, with 10 bases between them. There are 14 residues in the CDR3. Germline CDR1 reads LNHDA; CDR2 reads SQIVND (reference sequence). DNA of the CDR3: TGTGCCAGTAGTATAAGGCTGAGGGCAGATACGCAGTATTTT. Translating gives CASSIRLRADTQYF.

This clonotype was observed many times. The V and J genes are TRBV11-2 and TRBJ2-5, with a weak D call TRBD2 (6 bases). The ends were cut back, 8 bases at V and 5 bases at J, with 15 bases in the middle. The CDR3 contains 13 residues. CDR1 SGHAT and CDR2 FQNNGV come from the germline V gene. DNA of the CDR3: TGTGCCAGCGTGGGGGACTCAGGGGAGACCCAGTACTTC. This codes for CASVGDSGETQYF.

V is TRBV7-9 and J is TRBJ2-7; TRBD1 matches at 7 bases. This CDR3 is built from 12 residues. CDR1 is SEHNR and CDR2 is FQNEAQ in the germline V gene (reference sequence). Germline trimming cut 5 bases from V and 6 bases from J; bases unmatched to any gene: 4. The CDR3 loop is CASSATGLEQYF. CDR3 bases: TGTGCCAGCAGCGCGACAGGGCTCGAGCAGTACTTC.